Following are 18 T cell receptor beta chains from one sample sequenced in a study of beta chain features in type 1 diabetes. General observations from the study: Significant though moderate, a shortening of TCRB CDR3s appeared in all four CD4+ subsets of Type 1 diabetes patients.

Their antigen targets remain unknown. Of the isolated RNA, all was reverse transcribed, and so the sequenced material was expressed TCRB transcripts. Sequencing used immunoSEQ multiplex PCR; TCRdb keeps in-frame clones, though not all of them. The repertoire holds 300,000 to 400,000 clones, with 13% as singletons. The sample consisted of naive CD4+ T cells from blood. The receptor set was obtained from a woman between 18 and 29 years old with type 1 diabetes.

The count of this clone is one. Other nucleotide sequences from this sample produce the same CDR3. The chain employs TRBV30 and TRBJ2-7; the match to TRBD1 covers 9 bases. The CDR3 covers 14 residues. Germline CDR1 is GTSNPN and CDR2 is SVGIG (reference sequence). V was pared by 2 bases and J by 3 bases, with 5 bases of the junction left unmatched. The DNA for the CDR3 is TGTGCCTGGAGTTCGGGACAGGGTAACTACGAGCAGTACTTC. Its protein is CAWSSGQGNYEQYF.

The chain links TRBV30 to TRBJ2-3; the match to TRBD2 covers 12 bases. This CDR3 comprises 19 residues. Germline trimming cut 2 bases from V and 5 bases from J; bases unmatched to any gene: 17. Germline CDR1 GTSNPN, CDR2 SVGIG (reference sequence). The CDR3 DNA reads as TGTGCCTGGAGTCCTTCACGGACTAGCGGGAAACGGGCGGGAGATACGCAGTATTTT. It is translated as CAWSPSRTSGKRAGDTQYF.

The chain carries TRBV18 and TRBJ1-2; 7 nucleotides line up with TRBD1. Germline V gene lookup returns CDR1 KGHSH and CDR2 LQKENI. The length of the CDR3 is 19 residues. The V and J ends lost 0 bases and 3 bases, in that order; junction bases with no gene match: 16. The CDR3, as DNA: TGTGCCAGCTCACCACCGGGGGGACAGCTGTTGGGTAGCGACTATGGCTACACCTTC. Translation gives CASSPPGGQLLGSDYGYTF.

This clone was seen a few times. One junction end disagrees with the germline gene, perhaps due to a read error. The chain recombines TRBV7-2 with TRBJ2-3, with 7 bases fitting TRBD2. CDR3 length: 16 amino acids. Germline loops: CDR1 SGHTA, CDR2 FQGNSA. The CDR3 loop reads CASSLDLGRLAVIGNF. The DNA for the CDR3 is TGTGCCAGCAGCTTAGACTTGGGGCGGCTAGCGGTTATAGGGAATTTT.

The chain is built from TRBV18 and TRBJ2-1; 9 positions agree with TRBD2. Looked up from germline, CDR1 is KGHSH and CDR2 is LQKENI. The ends lost 3 bases at V and 5 bases at J; junction bases unmatched: 14. The CDR3 runs to 18 residues. CDR3 in amino acids: CASSPSAGGEGAHNEQFF. As DNA, the CDR3 is TGTGCCAGCTCACCTTCAGCGGGAGGCGAGGGGGCCCACAATGAGCAGTTCTTC.

This clone turned up a few times. The V gene is TRBV15, the J gene TRBJ2-7, with D perhaps TRBD1 (7 bases). The V gene's germline CDR1 is LNHNV and CDR2 YYDKDF (reference sequence). This CDR3 is built from 17 residues. Trimming pared 1 base from V and 0 bases from J, leaving 16 bases between. This CDR3 reads CATSRGEDRPASYEQYF. In nucleotides, the CDR3 is TGTGCCACCAGCAGAGGGGAGGACAGGCCAGCCTCCTACGAGCAGTACTTC.

This clone was detected a few times. The chain couples TRBV10-3 to TRBJ2-7, with a tentative D call TRBD1 (6 bases). Germline V gene sequence: CDR1 ENHRY, CDR2 SYGVKD. The CDR3 is made up of 13 amino acids. Trimming removed 7 bases at V and 3 bases at J, with 13 bases between. In DNA form, the CDR3 reads TGTGCCATCAATGGCTACAGGGACTACGAGCAGTACTTC. It yields the protein CAINGYRDYEQYF.

This clone was seen only a few times. The rearrangement joins TRBV7-9 to TRBJ2-1, with D hard to call. This CDR3 region has 15 residues. Germline V gene lookup returns CDR1 SEHNR and CDR2 FQNEAQ (reference sequence). V lost 3 bases to trimming and J lost 1 base, with 10 bases between them. The CDR3 protein is CASSFGGISYNEQFF. The CDR3 DNA is TGTGCCAGCAGCTTTGGCGGTATTTCCTACAATGAGCAGTTCTTC.

This clone was seen a single time. The genes are TRBV28 and TRBJ2-7; 12 bases line up with TRBD2. This CDR3 is built from 14 residues. Germline V gives CDR1 MDHEN, CDR2 SYDVKM. J lost 6 bases, V lost 0 bases, and 0 bases had no gene match. The DNA of the CDR3 is TGTGCCAGCAGTTTATGGACTAGCGGGAGCGAGCAGTACTTC. Translation: CASSLWTSGSEQYF.

This clone was recorded a few times. The chain carries TRBV29-1 and TRBJ1-2; D is unresolved. Germline CDR1 reads SQVTM; CDR2 reads ANQGSEA. The ends were cut back, 7 bases at V and 4 bases at J, with 19 bases in the middle. CDR3 length: 14 amino acids. CDR3 sequence (DNA): TGCAGCGCCCCGGACTTCCGAGGTCGCTATGGCTACACCTTC. As protein: CSAPDFRGRYGYTF.

This clone came up a few times. The chain couples TRBV12-5 to TRBJ2-7; weak D call: TRBD1 (6 bases). The CDR3 is 15 amino acids. The germline V gene encodes CDR1 LGHNT and CDR2 FRNRAP. Deletions cut 6 bases from V and 0 bases from J, with 15 bases between. The CDR3 region is CASGLTGIFSYEQYV. CDR3 DNA: TGTGCTAGTGGCTTGACAGGAATCTTCTCCTACGAGCAGTACGTC.

The chain joins TRBV18 to TRBJ2-1, with 9 positions matching TRBD1. V lost 3 bases and J lost 4; bases outside the gene matches: 7. The CDR3 spans 16 residues. CDR1 and CDR2 (germline): KGHSH, LQKENI. The CDR3 coding sequence is TGTGCCAGCTCACCCTATTCGGGACAGGGATACAATGAGCAGTTCTTC. It specifies CASSPYSGQGYNEQFF.

The CDR3 DNA is TGTGCCAGCAGCTTAGTACAAGAGACCCAGTACTTC. Translated: CASSLVQETQYF. The gene calls are TRBV7-9 and TRBJ2-5; unclear D gene. Germline V gives CDR1 SEHNR, CDR2 FQNEAQ (reference sequence). Trimming pared 1 base from V and 2 bases from J, leaving 2 bases between. This CDR3 has 12 residues.

This clone has a handful of counts. V and J are TRBV11-3 and TRBJ1-2; unclear D gene. Germline CDR1 SGHNT, CDR2 YENEEA. V dropped 1 base and J dropped 5 bases, with 8 bases sitting between them. The CDR3 is 13 residues long. CDR3 coding DNA: TGTGCCAGCAGCTTAGGAGAGGTTTATGGCTACACCTTC. It yields the protein CASSLGEVYGYTF.

This clone showed up just a few times. CDR3 loop: CASSSSSSYNEQFF. In DNA form, the CDR3 reads TGTGCCAGCAGTTCCTCGAGCTCCTACAATGAGCAGTTCTTC. The chain joins TRBV6-5 to TRBJ2-1, with D unclear. Germline V lookup: CDR1 MNHEY, CDR2 SVGAGI. This CDR3 is built from 14 residues. Trimming took 4 bases from V and 0 from J, leaving 7 bases between them.

This rearrangement joins TRBV29-1 to TRBJ1-2, with 10 bases fitting TRBD1. CDR1 is SQVTM and CDR2 is ANQGSEA in the germline V gene. The trim removed 7 bases at V and 2 bases at J, leaving 4 bases unmatched. The CDR3 sequence is 13 residues long. The DNA for the CDR3 is TGCAGCGCCCCGGGACAGGGGAACTATGGCTACACCTTC. This encodes CSAPGQGNYGYTF.

This clone was counted many times. The chain recombines TRBV29-1 with TRBJ2-7, with D uncertain. The CDR3 spans 12 residues. Germline V gives CDR1 SQVTM, CDR2 ANQGSEA. V shed 7 bases and J shed 3 bases, with 13 bases lying between them. CDR3 region: CSGGERSYEQYF. CDR3 DNA: TGCAGCGGCGGAGAGAGGAGCTACGAGCAGTACTTC.

This sequence joins TRBV18 and TRBJ2-5; D may be TRBD2 (6 bases). Between the trimmed V and J ends, which lost 3 bases and 4 bases, there was a span of 15 bases. The V gene's germline CDR1 is KGHSH and CDR2 LQKENI. The CDR3 has 15 amino acids. The DNA of the CDR3 is TGTGCCAGCTCACCGTCAGTCCCCGGGAGAGAGACCCAGTACTTC. It translates to CASSPSVPGRETQYF.